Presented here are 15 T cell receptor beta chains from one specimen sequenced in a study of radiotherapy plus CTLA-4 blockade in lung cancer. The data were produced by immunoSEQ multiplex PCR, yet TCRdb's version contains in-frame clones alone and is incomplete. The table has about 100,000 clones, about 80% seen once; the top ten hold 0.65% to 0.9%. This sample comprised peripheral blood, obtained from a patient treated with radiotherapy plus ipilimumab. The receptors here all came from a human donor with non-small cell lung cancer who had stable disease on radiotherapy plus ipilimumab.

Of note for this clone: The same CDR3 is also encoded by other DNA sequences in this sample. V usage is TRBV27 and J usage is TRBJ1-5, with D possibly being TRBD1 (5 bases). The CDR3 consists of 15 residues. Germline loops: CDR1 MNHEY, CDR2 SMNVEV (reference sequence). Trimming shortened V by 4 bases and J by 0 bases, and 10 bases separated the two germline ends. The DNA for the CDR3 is TGTGCCAGCAGTTCAGGGACGGATAGCAATCAGCCCCAGCATTTT. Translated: CASSSGTDSNQPQHF.

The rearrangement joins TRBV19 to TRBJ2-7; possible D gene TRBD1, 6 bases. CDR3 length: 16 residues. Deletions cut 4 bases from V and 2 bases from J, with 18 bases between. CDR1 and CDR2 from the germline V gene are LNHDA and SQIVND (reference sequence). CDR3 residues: CASSTPQGLTAYEQYF. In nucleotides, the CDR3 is TGTGCCAGTAGTACTCCCCAGGGGTTGACAGCCTACGAGCAGTACTTC.

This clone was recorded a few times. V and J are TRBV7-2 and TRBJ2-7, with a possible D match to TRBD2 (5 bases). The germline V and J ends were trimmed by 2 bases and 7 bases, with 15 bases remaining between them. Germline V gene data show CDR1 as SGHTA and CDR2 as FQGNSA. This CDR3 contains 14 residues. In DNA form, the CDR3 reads TGTGCCAGCAGCTTAAGCGGCGGGTGGGATGAGCAGTACTTC. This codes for CASSLSGGWDEQYF.

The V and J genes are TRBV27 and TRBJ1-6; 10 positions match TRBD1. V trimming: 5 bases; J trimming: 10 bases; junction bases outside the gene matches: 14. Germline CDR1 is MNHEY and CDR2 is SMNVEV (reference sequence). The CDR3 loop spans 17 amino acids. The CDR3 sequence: CASSLSIRQGADSPLHF. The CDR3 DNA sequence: TGTGCCAGCAGTCTCTCTATACGACAGGGGGCAGACTCACCCCTCCACTTT.

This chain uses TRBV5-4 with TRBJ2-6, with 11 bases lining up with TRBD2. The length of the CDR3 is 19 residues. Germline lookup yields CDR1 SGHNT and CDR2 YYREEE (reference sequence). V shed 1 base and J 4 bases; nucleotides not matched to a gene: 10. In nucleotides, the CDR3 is TGTGCCAGCAGCTTGCTTATACTAGCGGGAGATTACGGGGCCAACGTCCTGACTTTC. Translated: CASSLLILAGDYGANVLTF.

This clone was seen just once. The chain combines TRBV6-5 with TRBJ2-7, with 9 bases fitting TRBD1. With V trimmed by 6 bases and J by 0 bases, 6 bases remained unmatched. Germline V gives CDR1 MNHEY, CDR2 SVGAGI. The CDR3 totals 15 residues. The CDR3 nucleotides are TGTGCCAGCAGCAGGGACAGGGCCAGCTCCTACGAGCAGTACTTC. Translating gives CASSRDRASSYEQYF.

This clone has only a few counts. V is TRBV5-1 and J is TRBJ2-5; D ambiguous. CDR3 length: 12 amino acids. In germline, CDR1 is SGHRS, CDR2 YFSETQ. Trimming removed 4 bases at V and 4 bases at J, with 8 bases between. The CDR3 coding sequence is TGCGCCAGCAGCCACCCCCTAGAGACCCAGTACTTC. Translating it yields CASSHPLETQYF.

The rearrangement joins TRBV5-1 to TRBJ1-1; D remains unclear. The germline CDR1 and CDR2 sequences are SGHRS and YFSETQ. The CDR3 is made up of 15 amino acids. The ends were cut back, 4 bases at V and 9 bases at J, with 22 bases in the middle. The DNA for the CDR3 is TGCGCCAGCAGCGTCCTTTCCGGGATCTCGACTCAAGCTTTCTTT. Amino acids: CASSVLSGISTQAFF.

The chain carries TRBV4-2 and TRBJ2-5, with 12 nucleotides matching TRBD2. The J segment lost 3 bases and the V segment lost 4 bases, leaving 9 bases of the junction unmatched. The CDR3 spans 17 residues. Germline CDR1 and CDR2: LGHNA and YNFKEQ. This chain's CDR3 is CASSPSTSGGLKETQYF. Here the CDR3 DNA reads TGTGCCAGCAGCCCCTCGACTAGCGGGGGATTAAAAGAGACCCAGTACTTC.

Here the CDR3 reads CASTWTGETQYF. CDR3 in DNA: TGTGCCAGCACATGGACAGGGGAGACCCAGTACTTC. V and J are TRBV2 and TRBJ2-5, with TRBD1 matching over 8 bases. Per the germline V gene, CDR1 is SNHLY and CDR2 is FYNNEI. V lost 7 bases and J lost 5; bases outside the gene matches: 3. The CDR3 consists of 12 residues.

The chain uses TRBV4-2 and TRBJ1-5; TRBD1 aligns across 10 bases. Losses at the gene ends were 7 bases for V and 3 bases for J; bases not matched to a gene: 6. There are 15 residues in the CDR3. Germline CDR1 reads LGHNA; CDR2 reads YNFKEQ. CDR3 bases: TGTGCCAGCACCTTTGGACAGGGGGACAATCAGCCCCAGCATTTT. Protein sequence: CASTFGQGDNQPQHF.

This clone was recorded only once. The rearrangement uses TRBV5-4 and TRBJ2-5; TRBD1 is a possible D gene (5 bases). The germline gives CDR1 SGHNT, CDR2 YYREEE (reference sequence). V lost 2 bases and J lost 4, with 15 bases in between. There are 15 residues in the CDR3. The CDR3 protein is CASSFYGAAAETQYF. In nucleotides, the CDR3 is TGTGCCAGCAGCTTTTATGGGGCAGCCGCAGAGACCCAGTACTTC.

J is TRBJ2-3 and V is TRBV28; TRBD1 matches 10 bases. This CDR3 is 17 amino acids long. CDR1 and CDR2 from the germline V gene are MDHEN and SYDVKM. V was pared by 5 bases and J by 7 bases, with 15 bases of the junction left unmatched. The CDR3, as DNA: TGTGCCAGCAGTATTACCTTCGGGACAGGGGTGCCCCATACGCAGTATTTT. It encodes CASSITFGTGVPHTQYF. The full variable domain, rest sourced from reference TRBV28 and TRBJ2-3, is DVKVTQSSRYLVKRTGEKVFLECVQDMDHENMFWYRQDPGLGLRLIYFSYDVKMKEKGDIPEGYSVSREKKERFSLILESASTNQTSMYLCASSITFGTGVPHTQYFGPGTRLTVL.

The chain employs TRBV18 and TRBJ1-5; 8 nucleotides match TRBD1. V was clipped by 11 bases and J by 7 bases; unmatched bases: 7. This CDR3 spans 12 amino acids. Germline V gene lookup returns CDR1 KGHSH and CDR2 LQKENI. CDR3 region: CAARTGGQPQHF. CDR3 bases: TGTGCCGCCCGAACAGGGGGGCAGCCCCAGCATTTT.

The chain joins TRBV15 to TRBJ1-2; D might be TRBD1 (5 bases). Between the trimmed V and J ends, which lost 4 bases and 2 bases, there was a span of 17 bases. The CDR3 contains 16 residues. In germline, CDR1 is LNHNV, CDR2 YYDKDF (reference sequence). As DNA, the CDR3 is TGTGCCACCAGCATAGGTAGTGGGGCCAGAAACTATGGCTACACCTTC. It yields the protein CATSIGSGARNYGYTF.